This T cell receptor (beta chain) was retrieved from a study of liver allograft versus peripheral blood T cells. Study overall: The authors compared T cell receptor repertoires in transplanted livers with recipients' peripheral blood repertoires.

This clonotype was detected ten times or more. Its antigen is unknown. In TCRdb, the reads were re-called with MiXCR into one record per CDR3 protein. The profile shows about 8,400 distinct CDR3 sequences, roughly 17% of them singletons. The CDR3 spans 17 residues. The junction had 15 bases not matched to a gene; V was cut back by 5 bases and J by 4 bases. Looked up from germline, CDR1 is MNHNS and CDR2 is SASEGT. Study conclusions and caveats: Liver allograft and peripheral blood T cell receptor repertoires reportedly differed.

The sequence came from a human patient who had a liver transplant. Some T cells may trace back to the graft donor. The rearrangement links TRBV6-1 to TRBJ2-7; 9 nucleotides line up with TRBD1. DNA of the CDR3: TGTGCCAGCAGTTCCTCCCTGGGACAGGGAAAGCATTACGAGCAGTACTTC. The encoded protein is CASSSSLGQGKHYEQYF.